This T cell receptor beta chain was captured in a study of post-analysis software for immune sequencing data. Note on this clonotype: Its specificity is not known.

Notes on the study in general: There was significantly lower normalized Chao1 diversity in multiple sclerosis patients than in controls. TRBV segments more frequent in patients than in controls numbered about five and included TRBV5-6, TRBV5-1 and TRBV20-1.

The authors incorporated unique molecular identifiers into the TCR beta cDNA libraries. Using its own MiXCR run on the PCR reads, TCRdb lists one record per CDR3 protein. The sample lists hundreds of thousands of distinct CDR3 sequences, 30% occurring once. V lost 1 base and J lost 1; bases outside the gene matches: 13. The length of the CDR3 is 19 residues. Germline V gene sequence: CDR1 SGHVS, CDR2 FNYEAQ. Material: blood. The receptor comes from a girl aged 10 to 17 with multiple sclerosis. The J gene is TRBJ2-3, the V gene TRBV7-6, with TRBD2 matching over 8 bases. CDR3 amino acids: CASSLGASGFGRGTDTQYF. The CDR3 nucleotides are TGTGCCAGCAGCTTAGGGGCTAGCGGGTTCGGGAGGGGCACAGATACGCAGTATTTT.